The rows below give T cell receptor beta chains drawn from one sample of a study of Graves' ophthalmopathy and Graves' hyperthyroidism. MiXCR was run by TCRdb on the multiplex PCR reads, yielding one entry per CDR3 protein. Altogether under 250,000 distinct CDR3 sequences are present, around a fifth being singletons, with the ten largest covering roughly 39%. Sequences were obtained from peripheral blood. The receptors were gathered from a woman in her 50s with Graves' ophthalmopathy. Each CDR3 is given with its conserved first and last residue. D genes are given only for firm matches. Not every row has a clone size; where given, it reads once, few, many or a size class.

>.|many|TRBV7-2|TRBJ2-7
TGTGCCAGCGCCGCTTCCAGGGTCTACGAGCAGTACTTC
CASAASRVYEQYF
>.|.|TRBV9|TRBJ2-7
TGTGCCAGCAGCGTAGGGACAGACTTGGAGCAGTACTTC
CASSVGTDLEQYF
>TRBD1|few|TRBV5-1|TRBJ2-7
TGCGCCAGCAGTTACCGGGACAGGGGGTTTAGCTCCTACGAGCAGTACTTC
CASSYRDRGFSSYEQYF
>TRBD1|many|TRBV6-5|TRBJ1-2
TGTGCCAGCAGTTCATCAGGGGGCTGGAACTATGGCTACACCTTC
CASSSSGGWNYGYTF
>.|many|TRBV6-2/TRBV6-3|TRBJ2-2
TGTGCCAGCAGTTACTCAACCTGGGCAGAACTGAACACCGGGGAGCTGTTTTTT
CASSYSTWAELNTGELFF
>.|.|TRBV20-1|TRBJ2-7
TGCAGTGCTAGTCGGAACCGTTACGAGCAGTACTTC
CSASRNRYEQYF
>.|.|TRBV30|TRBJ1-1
TGTGCCTGGTTCTTGAAACGCAACACTGAAGCTTTCTTT
CAWFLKRNTEAFF
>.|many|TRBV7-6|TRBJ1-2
TGTGCCAGCAGCTTAGTTACGGGGTATGGCTACACCTTC
CASSLVTGYGYTF
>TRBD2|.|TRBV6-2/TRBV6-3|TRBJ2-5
TGTGCCAGCAGTTCTAGCGGGGAAGAGACCCAGTACTTC
CASSSSGEETQYF
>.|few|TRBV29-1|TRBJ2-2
TGCAGCGGGACGGACAGCAAAAACACCGGGGAGCTGTTTTTT
CSGTDSKNTGELFF
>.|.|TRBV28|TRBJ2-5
TGTGCCAGCAGTCCCACAACGGAGGTGGGAAAGACCCAGTACTTC
CASSPTTEVGKTQYF
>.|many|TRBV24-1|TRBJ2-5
TGTGCCACCAGTGATTGGGGGCGGGAGACCCAGTACTTC
CATSDWGRETQYF
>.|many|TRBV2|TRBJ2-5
TGTGCCAGCAGTTTACAAGGACCTAACTACTTC
CASSLQGPNYF
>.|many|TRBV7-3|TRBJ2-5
TGTGCCAGCAGCTTAATTGGTGGCAGATCGGAGACCCAGTACTTC
CASSLIGGRSETQYF
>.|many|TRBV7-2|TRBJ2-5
TGTGCCAGCAGCTTAGGGGCTTACGGCGAGACCCAGTACTTC
CASSLGAYGETQYF
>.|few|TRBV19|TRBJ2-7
TGTGCCAGTAGTACCCCGACTAGATATGCCGAGCAGTACTTC
CASSTPTRYAEQYF
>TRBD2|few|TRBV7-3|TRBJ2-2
TGTGCCAGCAGCTTAACGTCGATTTGGGCCGCAGCGGGGACCACGAACACCGGGGAGCTGTTTTTT
CASSLTSIWAAAGTTNTGELFF
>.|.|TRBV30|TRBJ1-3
TGTGCCTGGAGGGCAGGGGGAAACACCATATATTTT
CAWRAGGNTIYF
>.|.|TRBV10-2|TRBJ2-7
TGCGCCAGCGGGGTAACAGTCCTCTCCTACGAGCAGTACTTC
CASGVTVLSYEQYF
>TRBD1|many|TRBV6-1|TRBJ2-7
TGTGCCAGCAGGACCCGGACAGGGGGTAGCTACGAGCAGTACTTC
CASRTRTGGSYEQYF
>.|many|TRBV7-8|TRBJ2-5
TGTGCCAGCAGCGCCGCCGGGACTCAACAAGAGACCCAGTACTTC
CASSAAGTQQETQYF
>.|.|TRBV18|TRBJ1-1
TGTGCCAGCTCACCACAGGAAGTACAGAGTATGAACACTGAAGCTTTCTTT
CASSPQEVQSMNTEAFF
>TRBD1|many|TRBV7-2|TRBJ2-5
TGTGCCAGCAGCTCTCAGGGGGCGGTACAAGAGACCCAGTACTTC
CASSSQGAVQETQYF
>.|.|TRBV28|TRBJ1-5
TGTGCCAGCAGAGGAGCTATCAATCAGCCCCAGCATTTT
CASRGAINQPQHF
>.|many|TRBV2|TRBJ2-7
TGTGCCAGCAGTGAAGGGGGACAACGATCCTACGAGCAGTACTTC
CASSEGGQRSYEQYF
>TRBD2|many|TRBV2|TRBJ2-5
TGTGCCAGCAGCGTGACTAGCGGCAAAGAGACCCAGTACTTC
CASSVTSGKETQYF
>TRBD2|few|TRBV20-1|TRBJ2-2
TGCAGTGCAAACCTAATAGCGGGAGGCACCACCGGGGAGCTGTTTTTT
CSANLIAGGTTGELFF
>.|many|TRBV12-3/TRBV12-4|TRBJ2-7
TGTGCCAGCAGTCTCGGGGGGCCCAGCTCCTACGAGCAGTACTTC
CASSLGGPSSYEQYF
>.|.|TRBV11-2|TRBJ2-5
TGTGCCAGCAGCTTAAATCTTGGACGGACTAAAGATCCCCAGTACTTC
CASSLNLGRTKDPQYF
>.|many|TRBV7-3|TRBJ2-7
TGTGCCAGCAGCCGGACTTGGGCGGCCGAGCAGTACTTC
CASSRTWAAEQYF
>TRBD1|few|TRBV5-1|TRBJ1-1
TGCGCCAGCAGCTCCAGGGGGCGGGAGACTGAAGCTTTCTTT
CASSSRGRETEAFF
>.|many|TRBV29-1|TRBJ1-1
TGCAGCGTTGATGAAGGGACCAGCACTGAAGCTTTCTTT
CSVDEGTSTEAFF
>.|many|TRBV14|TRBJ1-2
TGTGCCAGCAGCCAAGGCGGGGGAAGTGGCTACACCTTC
CASSQGGGSGYTF
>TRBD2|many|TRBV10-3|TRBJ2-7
TGTGCCATCGGGCCCGGGACTAGCATTTCCTACGAGCAGTACTTC
CAIGPGTSISYEQYF
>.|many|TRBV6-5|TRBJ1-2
TGTGCCAGCAGTTACGGGGCGGGGAACTATGGCTACACCTTC
CASSYGAGNYGYTF
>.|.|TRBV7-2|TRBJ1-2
TGTGCCAGCAGCTTAGGAGCCACATATGGCTACACCTTC
CASSLGATYGYTF
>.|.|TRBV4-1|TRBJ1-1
TGCGCCAGCAGCCTACGTCAGGTCTCTGAAGCTTCCTTT
CASSLRQVSEASF
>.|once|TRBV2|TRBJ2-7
TGTGCCAGCAGTGAATACTGGGTCGAGCAGTACTTC
CASSEYWVEQYF
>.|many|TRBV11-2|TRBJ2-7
TGTGCCAGCAGCTTAGGGGGAGCCGCCTACGAGCAGTACTTC
CASSLGGAAYEQYF
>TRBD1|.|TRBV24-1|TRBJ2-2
TGTGCCACCAGTGACCTGACGGGACAGGGGACCACCGGGGAGCTGTTTTTT
CATSDLTGQGTTGELFF
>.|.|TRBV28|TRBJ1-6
TGTGCCAGCAGTGATGCACAGCCTAATTCACCCCTCCACTTT
CASSDAQPNSPLHF
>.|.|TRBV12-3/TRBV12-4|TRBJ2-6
TGTGCCAGCACTATATCGGGGGTGTTTATTGGTGGGGCCAACGTCCTGACTTTC
CASTISGVFIGGANVLTF
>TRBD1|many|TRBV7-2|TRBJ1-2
TGTGCCAGCAGCCCGGGGACAGGGGTGTTCTATGGCTACACCTTC
CASSPGTGVFYGYTF
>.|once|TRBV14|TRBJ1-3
TGTGCCAGCAGCCAGACCTTCTCTGGAAACACCATATATTTT
CASSQTFSGNTIYF
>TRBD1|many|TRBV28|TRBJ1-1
TGTGCCAGCAGTGCGTACAGGGGGCGCAGGACTGAAGCTTTCTTT
CASSAYRGRRTEAFF
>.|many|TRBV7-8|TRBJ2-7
TGTGCCAGCAGCCTAGACTACGAGCAGTACTTC
CASSLDYEQYF
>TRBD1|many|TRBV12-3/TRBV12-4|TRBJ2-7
TGTGCCAGCAGCCCTACAGGGGGCCGCTACGAGCAGTACTTC
CASSPTGGRYEQYF
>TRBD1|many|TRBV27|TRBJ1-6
TGTGCCAGCAGTGCGTACAGGGGAGCCAATTCACCCCTCCACTTT
CASSAYRGANSPLHF
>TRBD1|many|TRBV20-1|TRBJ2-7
TGCAGTGCCCACAGGGGGCGCTTGGGTTCCTACGAGCAGTACTTC
CSAHRGRLGSYEQYF
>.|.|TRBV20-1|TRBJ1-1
TGCAGTGCTAGAGACGACGGGGCCGGGAACACTGAAGCTTTCTTT
CSARDDGAGNTEAFF
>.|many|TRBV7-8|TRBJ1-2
TGTGCCAGCAGCTTAGTTCTGGAGTCTGACTATGGCTACACCTTC
CASSLVLESDYGYTF
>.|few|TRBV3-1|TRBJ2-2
TGTGCCAGCAGCCAAGGATTAGTGAACACCGGGGAGCTGTTTTTT
CASSQGLVNTGELFF
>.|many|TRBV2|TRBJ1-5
TGTGCCAGCAGTGAATCCGGTATCCAGCCCCAGCATTTT
CASSESGIQPQHF
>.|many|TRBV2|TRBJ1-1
TGTGCCAGCAGTGAGACAGGCCAGTCTAACACTGAAGCTTTCTTT
CASSETGQSNTEAFF
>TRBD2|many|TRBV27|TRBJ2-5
TGTGCCACCGGGAGGCGGAACCAAGAGACCCAGTACTTC
CATGRRNQETQYF